This TCR beta chain emerged from a study of monozygotic twins with inflammatory bowel disease. General study points: Patients with IBD had less TCRbeta diversity (inverse Simpson) than their healthy co-twins. The existence of one strong signal or clonotype linked to IBD lacked support.

CDR1 and CDR2 (germline): SGHDN, FVKESK. This CDR3 contains 15 residues. With regard to this clonotype: The antigen remains undetermined.

TCRdb reprocessed the 5' RACE reads and stores each CDR3 protein as one record, lacking DNA. The sample yields just over 300,000 distinct CDR3 sequences, of which the top ten take up 5% to 6%. This chain joins TRBV14 and TRBJ2-7; the TCRdb call, TRBD1, lacks DNA for checking. Material for sequencing was blood. The source is a human donor with ulcerative colitis or Crohn's disease, or a healthy co-twin of an affected twin (not recorded which). CDR3 residues: CASRGLGGDSYEQYF.